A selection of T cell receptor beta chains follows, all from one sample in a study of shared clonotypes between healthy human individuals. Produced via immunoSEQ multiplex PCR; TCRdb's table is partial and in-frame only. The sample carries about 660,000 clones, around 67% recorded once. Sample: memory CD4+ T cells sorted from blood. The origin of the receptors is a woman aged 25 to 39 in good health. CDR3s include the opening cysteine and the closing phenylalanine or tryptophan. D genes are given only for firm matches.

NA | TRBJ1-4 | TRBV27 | CASSFDREKLFF
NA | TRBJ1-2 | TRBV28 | CASSFEGIGYGYTF
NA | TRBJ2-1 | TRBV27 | CASSPLGSGAYNEQFF
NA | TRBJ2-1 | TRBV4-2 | CASSQPPFSDEAYNEQFF
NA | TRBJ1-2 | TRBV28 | CASRSVGANRDYTF
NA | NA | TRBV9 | CASLRLRDEQYF
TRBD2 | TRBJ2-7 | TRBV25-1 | CASINVGLAGWYEQYF
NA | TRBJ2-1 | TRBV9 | CASSVGVEQFF
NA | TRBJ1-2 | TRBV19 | CASRLGVRPGYGYTF
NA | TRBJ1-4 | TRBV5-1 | CASSSGRPTNEKLFF
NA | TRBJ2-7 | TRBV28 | CASSAAGTTYEQYF
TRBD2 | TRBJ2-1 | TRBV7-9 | CASSSFTSTSGPNNEQFF
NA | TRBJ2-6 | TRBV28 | CASSGGLPGANVLTF
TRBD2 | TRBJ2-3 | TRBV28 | CASRERGLAGGDTDTQYF
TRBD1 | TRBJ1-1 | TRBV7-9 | CASIRQGNTEAFF
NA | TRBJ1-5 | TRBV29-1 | CSVGTVNSNQPQHF
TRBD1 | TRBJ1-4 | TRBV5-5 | CATSSYRGQGEKLFF
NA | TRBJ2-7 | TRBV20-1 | CSASLTYEQYF
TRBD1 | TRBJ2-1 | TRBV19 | CASSKGGRTYNEQFF
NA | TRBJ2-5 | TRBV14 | CASSQDWIRGQETQYF
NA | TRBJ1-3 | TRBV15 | CATSRDKRTQDGSGNTIYF
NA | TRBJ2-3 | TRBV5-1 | CASSLRPQLLITDTQYF
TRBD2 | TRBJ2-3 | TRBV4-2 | CASSLQGSGSADTQYF
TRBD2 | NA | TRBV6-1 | CASSVISGSSYEQYF
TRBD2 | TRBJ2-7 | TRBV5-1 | CASSGGLAGGQVDEQYF
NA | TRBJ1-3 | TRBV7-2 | CASSLRGFTGNTIYF
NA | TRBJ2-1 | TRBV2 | CASIRDSYNEQFF
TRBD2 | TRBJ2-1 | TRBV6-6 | CASSPGGDEQFF
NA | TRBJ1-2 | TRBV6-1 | CASSEGPPRGYTF
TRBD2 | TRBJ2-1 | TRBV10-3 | CAISEMLADEQFF
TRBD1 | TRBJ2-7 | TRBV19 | CASSIDRGRGYEQYF
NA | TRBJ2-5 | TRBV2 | CASSVLSETQYF
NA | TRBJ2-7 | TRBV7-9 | CASSLRGDSYEQYF
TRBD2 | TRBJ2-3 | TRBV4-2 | CASSLSSAGGGDTQYF
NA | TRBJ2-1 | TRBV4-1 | CASSLLGSGRDEQFF
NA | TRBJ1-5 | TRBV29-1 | CSVGVRSNQPQHF
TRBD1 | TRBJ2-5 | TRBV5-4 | CASSLGTGTGETQYF
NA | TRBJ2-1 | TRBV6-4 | CASSDRVSGNEQFF
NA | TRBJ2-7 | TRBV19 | CASSPPGSAYEQYF
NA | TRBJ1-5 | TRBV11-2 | CASSLAGGNQPQHF
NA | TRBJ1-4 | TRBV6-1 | CATAGGQATNEKLFF
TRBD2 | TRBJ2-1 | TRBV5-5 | CASSERTSYEQFF
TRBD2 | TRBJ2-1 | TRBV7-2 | CASRLSGSTYNEQFF
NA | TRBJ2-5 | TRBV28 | CASSSRTYQYF
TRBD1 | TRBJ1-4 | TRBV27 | CASSSTPQGGRGEKLFF
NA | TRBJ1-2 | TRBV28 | CASSLLTGTRGYTF
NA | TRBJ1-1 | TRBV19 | CASSITPVDMNTEAFF
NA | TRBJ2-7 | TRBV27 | CASSLQATYEQYF
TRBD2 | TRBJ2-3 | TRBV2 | CASRAWTSGVTDTQYF
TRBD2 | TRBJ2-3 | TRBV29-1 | CSTAGTRTNTDTQYF
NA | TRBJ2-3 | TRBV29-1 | CSAYQEVADTQYF
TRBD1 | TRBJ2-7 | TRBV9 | CASSVKPAGGHYEQYF
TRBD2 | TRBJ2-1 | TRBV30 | CAWSKPLAGGPKNEQFF
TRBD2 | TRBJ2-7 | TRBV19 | CASSVLAGPYEQYF
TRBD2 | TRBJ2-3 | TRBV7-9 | CASSREGQGTQYF